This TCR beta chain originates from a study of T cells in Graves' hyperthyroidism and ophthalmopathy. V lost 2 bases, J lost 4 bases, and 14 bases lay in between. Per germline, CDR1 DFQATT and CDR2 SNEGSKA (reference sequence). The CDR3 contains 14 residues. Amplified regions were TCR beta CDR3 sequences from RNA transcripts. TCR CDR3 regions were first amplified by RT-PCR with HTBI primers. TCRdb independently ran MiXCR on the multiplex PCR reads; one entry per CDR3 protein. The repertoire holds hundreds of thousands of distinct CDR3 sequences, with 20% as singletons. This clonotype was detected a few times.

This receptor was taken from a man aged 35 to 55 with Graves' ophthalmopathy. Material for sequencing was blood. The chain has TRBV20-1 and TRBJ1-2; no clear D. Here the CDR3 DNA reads TGCAGTGCTAGAAGCGATCGGAACCTCTATGGCTACACCTTC. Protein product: CSARSDRNLYGYTF.